What follows is one TCR beta chain and its context. TCRdb itself ran the 5' RACE reads through MiXCR, one entry per CDR3 protein. The sample lists about half a million distinct CDR3 sequences; 15% to 20% were seen once. This entry comes from a study of T-cell memory formation after mild COVID-19. About the research overall: Largely, TCR clusters stayed within a single donor.

CDR1 and CDR2 (germline): SGHDN, FVKESK. The CDR3 has 16 residues. Trimming removed 0 bases at V and 2 bases at J, with 13 bases between. The J gene is TRBJ2-5, the V gene TRBV14; D is perhaps TRBD1 (6 bases). The sequence derives from an adult woman who had mild COVID-19 (a few samples of this study predate the infection). Cell type and time point are not known. The sample comprised PBMCs or a T cell subset sorted from them (not recorded which). The CDR3: CASSQEWDNYQETQYF. CDR3 nucleotides: TGTGCCAGCAGCCAAGAATGGGACAACTATCAAGAGACCCAGTACTTC.